This T cell receptor beta chain was identified during a study of CD8 T cells in Susac syndrome. Study-wide results and limits: Regarding the TCR sequencing and HLA analysis, the study admitted that a relatively small number of individuals were involved.

Random hexamers were used to reverse transcribe the RNA input (roughly 0.5 to 1 ug). TCRdb re-derived calls from the immunoSEQ multiplex PCR reads in MiXCR, one entry per CDR3 protein. The sample includes 200,000 to 250,000 distinct CDR3 sequences, over 90% of them seen just once. Points on this clonotype: Its specificity is not known.

The CDR3 has 14 residues. Germline V lookup: CDR1 SQVTM, CDR2 ANQGSEA. V lost 7 bases to trimming and J lost 0 bases, with 14 bases between them. Sequencing of TCR beta was performed on blood CD8+ and CD4+ T cells. Stable or active relapsing-remitting multiple sclerosis, untreated and meeting revised McDonald criteria, defined the controls. Both CD4+ and CD8+ T cells were negatively isolated, and TEMRA cells underwent FACS enrichment. The clonotype originates from a human donor with multiple sclerosis. The chain is built from TRBV29-1 and TRBJ2-3, with D possibly TRBD1 on 6 matching bases. The sample consisted of CD4+ T cells from PBMCs. The CDR3 bases are TGCAGCGCCACGAACAGGGAAAGCACAGATACGCAGTATTTT. This translates into CSATNRESTDTQYF.